One and the same sample provided the 28 T cell receptor beta chains below, sequenced in a study of T cell responses to AZD1222 COVID-19 vaccine. Profiling relied on immunoSEQ multiplex PCR, and the TCRdb table lists in-frame clones only, not all of them. This sample carries 95,000 to 110,000 clones, 70% to 90% of them seen once, and the ten largest clones take roughly a sixth. The sequencing used peripheral blood, collected on day 0 of AZD1222 vaccination. The source of these receptors is an adult in good health.

Written as DNA, the CDR3 is TGTGCCAGCAGCGGGCAGGGCAACACCGGGGAGCTGTTTTTT. Translating gives CASSGQGNTGELFF. The chain has TRBV6-1 and TRBJ2-2; D is perhaps TRBD1 (5 bases). Between the trimmed V and J ends, which lost 6 bases and 2 bases, there was a span of 10 bases. This CDR3 spans 14 amino acids. The germline gives CDR1 MNHNS, CDR2 SASEGT.

The chain has TRBV5-4 and TRBJ2-2; D not resolved. The ends were cut back, 3 bases at V and 0 bases at J, with 12 bases in the middle. Germline CDR1 reads SGHNT; CDR2 reads YYREEE (reference sequence). The CDR3 is 16 residues long. Written as DNA, the CDR3 is TGTGCCAGCAGCTCCTTTACCTCCGCGAACACCGGGGAGCTGTTTTTT. It specifies CASSSFTSANTGELFF. Drawing the rest from reference TRBV5-4 and TRBJ2-2, the complete variable domain is ETGVTQSPTHLIKTRGQQVTLRCSSQSGHNTVSWYQQALGQGPQFIFQYYREEENGRGNFPPRFSGLQFPNYSSELNVNALELDDSALYLCASSSFTSANTGELFFGEGSRLTVL.

The rearrangement links TRBV9 to TRBJ1-3, with D unresolved. CDR3 length: 13 amino acids. Germline V gene lookup returns CDR1 SGDLS and CDR2 YYNGEE. Trimming removed 3 bases from V and 2 bases from J, with 6 bases in between. CDR3 loop: CASSGGTGNTIYF. In DNA form, the CDR3 reads TGTGCCAGCAGCGGAGGGACTGGAAACACCATATATTTT.

This clone has a single count. J is TRBJ1-2 and V is TRBV6-5; 9 nucleotides align to TRBD1. The CDR3 extends over 14 amino acids. Trimming cost V 7 bases and J 4 bases; bases outside gene matches: 7. Germline CDR1 is MNHEY and CDR2 is SVGAGI. The CDR3 nucleotides are TGTGCCAGCACCCCCGGGACAGGGACCTATGGCTACACCTTC. Its protein is CASTPGTGTYGYTF.

The rearrangement uses TRBV7-8 and TRBJ2-1; perhaps TRBD2 as D (5 bases). The germline V and J ends were trimmed by 0 bases and 7 bases, with 13 bases remaining between them. From germline, CDR1 is SGHVS and CDR2 FQNEAQ. The CDR3 length is 15 residues. CDR3 protein: CASSLAGQAGNEQFF. CDR3 bases: TGTGCCAGCAGCTTAGCCGGGCAGGCGGGTAATGAGCAGTTCTTC.

CDR3 in amino acids: CASSEQGVNTEAFF. The DNA of the CDR3 is TGTGCCAGCAGCGAACAGGGGGTAAACACTGAAGCTTTCTTT. The genes are TRBV7-6 and TRBJ1-1; 8 nucleotides match TRBD1. Germline V gene lookup returns CDR1 SGHVS and CDR2 FNYEAQ. There are 14 residues in the CDR3. Unmatched junction bases numbered 4, after V lost 5 bases and J lost 2 bases.

For the CDR3, the DNA is TGTGCCTGCGAACGGAACACTGAAGCTTTCTTT. It is translated as CACERNTEAFF. The chain employs TRBV30 and TRBJ1-1; D is unclear. Deletions cut 6 bases from V and 1 base from J, with 6 bases between. Per germline, CDR1 GTSNPN and CDR2 SVGIG (reference sequence). The CDR3 totals 11 residues. Full variable domain (outside the CDR3, taken from reference TRBV30 and TRBJ1-1): SQTIHQWPATLVQPVGSPLSLECTVEGTSNPNLYWYRQAAGRGLQLLFYSVGIGQISSEVPQNLSASRPQDRQFILSSKKLLLSDSGFYLCACERNTEAFFGQGTRLTVV.

A note on this clone: This same CDR3 is encoded by further DNA sequences in the sample. The chain uses TRBV12-3 or TRBV12-4 and TRBJ2-5; unclear D gene. The length of the CDR3 is 11 residues. The V and J ends lost 1 base and 4 bases respectively, with 1 base between them. The CDR3 is CASSLGETQYF. The CDR3 DNA reads as TGTGCCAGCAGTTTAGGAGAGACCCAGTACTTC.

The V gene is TRBV19, the J gene TRBJ2-7; the D gene is possibly TRBD2 (5 bases). Germline-derived CDR1 and CDR2 are LNHDA and SQIVND (reference sequence). Trimming pared 3 bases from V and 5 bases from J, leaving 8 bases between. The CDR3 has 12 residues. The CDR3 spells CASSMMGDEQYF. The CDR3, as DNA: TGTGCCAGTAGTATGATGGGAGACGAGCAGTACTTC.

V gene TRBV4-1 combines with J gene TRBJ1-6; D ambiguous. The V gene lost 4 bases and the J gene lost 0 bases, with 16 bases spanning the gap. There are 18 residues in the CDR3. The germline gives CDR1 MGHRA, CDR2 YSYEKL. CDR3 sequence: CASSPKSGGLSYNSPLHF. CDR3 bases: TGCGCCAGCAGCCCGAAATCGGGAGGCCTCTCCTATAATTCACCCCTCCACTTT.

This chain joins TRBV7-3 and TRBJ2-1, with TRBD2 as a possible D gene (7 bases). This CDR3 is built from 15 residues. Germline assignment: CDR1 SGHTA and CDR2 FQGTGA. V was clipped by 4 bases and J by 2 bases, with 12 bases between them. As DNA, the CDR3 is TGTGCCAGCAGCTCTGCGGGGGCCACCTACAATGAGCAGTTCTTC. This encodes CASSSAGATYNEQFF.

This chain links TRBV28 with TRBJ2-7; tentatively, D is TRBD1 (7 bases). The germline gives CDR1 MDHEN, CDR2 SYDVKM. This CDR3 contains 15 residues. Trimming shortened V by 0 bases and J by 5 bases, and 14 bases separated the two germline ends. CDR3 DNA sequence: TGTGCCAGCAGTTTATGGGCCAGGGGGGATGACGAGCAGTACTTC. It codes for CASSLWARGDDEQYF.

The V call is TRBV5-1, the J call TRBJ1-1; 7 nucleotides line up with TRBD1. The CDR3 runs 14 residues. CDR1 and CDR2 from the germline V gene are SGHRS and YFSETQ. J was trimmed by 4 bases and V by 4 bases; bases with no gene match: 7. CDR3 loop: CASSPRQGSTEAFF. Here the CDR3 DNA reads TGCGCCAGCAGCCCCAGACAGGGATCCACTGAAGCTTTCTTT.

The V and J genes are TRBV2 and TRBJ1-5; TRBD1 agrees at 10 bases. The ends lost 0 bases at V and 0 bases at J; junction bases unmatched: 5. This CDR3 spans 18 amino acids. The germline V gene has CDR1 SNHLY and CDR2 FYNNEI. CDR3 coding DNA: TGTGCCAGCAGTGAAGCTTGGGACAGGGGTTATAGCAATCAGCCCCAGCATTTT. Protein sequence: CASSEAWDRGYSNQPQHF. Combining the CDR3 with reference TRBV2 and TRBJ1-5 gives the whole variable domain EPEVTQTPSHQVTQMGQEVILRCVPISNHLYFYWYRQILGQKVEFLVSFYNNEISEKSEIFDDQFSVERPDGSNFTLKIRSTKLEDSAMYFCASSEAWDRGYSNQPQHFGDGTRLSIL.

The genes are TRBV5-1 and TRBJ1-2; D gene ambiguous. The CDR3 runs to 14 residues. The germline V gene encodes CDR1 SGHRS and CDR2 YFSETQ. V shed 0 bases and J shed 4 bases, with 10 bases lying between them. As DNA, the CDR3 is TGCGCCAGCAGCTTGGGTGTGGTTGGCTATGGCTACACCTTC. Protein: CASSLGVVGYGYTF.

The chain employs TRBV9 and TRBJ1-4, with unresolved D. CDR1 is SGDLS and CDR2 is YYNGEE in the germline V gene. Trimming removed 1 base from V and 6 bases from J, with 10 bases in between. The CDR3 extends over 14 amino acids. The CDR3 reads CASSVNGGDEKLFF. In DNA form, the CDR3 reads TGTGCCAGCAGCGTAAACGGCGGGGATGAAAAACTGTTTTTT.

The chain combines TRBV9 with TRBJ2-7, with 9 bases aligning to TRBD1. This CDR3 has 15 residues. Trimming at V came to 3 bases and at J to 2 bases, leaving 6 bases not matched to a gene. CDR1 SGDLS and CDR2 YYNGEE come from the germline V gene. CDR3 DNA sequence: TGTGCCAGCAGCGACCGGGACAGGGCCACCTACGAGCAGTACTTC. This sequence encodes CASSDRDRATYEQYF.

This chain links TRBV30 with TRBJ2-1, with D possibly being TRBD1 or TRBD2 (6 bases each). The V end was cut by 2 bases, the J end by 15 bases, with 17 bases between. The CDR3 has 12 residues. The germline V gene encodes CDR1 GTSNPN and CDR2 SVGIG (reference sequence). The DNA for the CDR3 is TGTGCCTGGAGTAGTTGGAGGGGGGTCCTGTTCTTC. This encodes CAWSSWRGVLFF.

The chain has TRBV15 and TRBJ1-1; 9 nucleotides line up with TRBD1. Germline values: CDR1 LNHNV, CDR2 YYDKDF (reference sequence). The CDR3 length is 15 residues. V was clipped by 0 bases and J by 6 bases; unmatched bases: 5. CDR3 in amino acids: CATSRDWGQGPEAFF. The CDR3, as DNA: TGTGCCACCAGCAGAGATTGGGGACAGGGACCTGAAGCTTTCTTT.

This clone has a single count. This chain connects TRBV27 to TRBJ2-2, with D maybe TRBD1 (5 bases). The CDR3 is made up of 12 amino acids. CDR1 MNHEY and CDR2 SMNVEV come from the germline V gene (reference sequence). Trimming shortened V by 4 bases and J by 7 bases, and 7 bases separated the two germline ends. The CDR3 reads CASSWGVGELFF. CDR3 DNA: TGTGCCAGCAGTTGGGGCGTCGGGGAGCTGTTTTTT.

This chain connects TRBV10-3 to TRBJ2-3; TRBD1 might be the D (7 bases). The CDR3 has 15 residues. Germline V gene lookup returns CDR1 ENHRY and CDR2 SYGVKD. Deletions cut 10 bases from V and 3 bases from J, with 20 bases between. As DNA, the CDR3 is TGTGCCACCCTCCACGACAGGGCGGGAACAGATACGCAGTATTTT. Protein product: CATLHDRAGTDTQYF.

This rearrangement joins TRBV5-1 to TRBJ1-1; D unclear. This CDR3 comprises 14 residues. Germline V gene lookup returns CDR1 SGHRS and CDR2 YFSETQ. V shed 3 bases and J shed 4 bases, with 13 bases lying between them. The CDR3, as DNA: TGCGCCAGCAGCTGGAATGGCGGTGGCACTGAAGCTTTCTTT. The encoded protein is CASSWNGGGTEAFF.

J is TRBJ1-1 and V is TRBV18; 10 positions agree with TRBD1. The CDR3 covers 17 residues. The V and J ends lost 4 bases and 2 bases, in that order; junction bases with no gene match: 10. The V gene's germline CDR1 is KGHSH and CDR2 LQKENI. For the CDR3, the DNA is TGTGCCAGCTCACAGGGACAGGGGCTCGTCGTTAACACTGAAGCTTTCTTT. This encodes CASSQGQGLVVNTEAFF.

The gene calls are TRBV7-6 and TRBJ1-1, with D unclear. The CDR3 has 17 amino acids. Germline CDR1 and CDR2: SGHVS and FNYEAQ. The V end lost 5 bases, the J end lost 0 bases, and 19 bases lay between the germline ends. The CDR3 region has the DNA TGTGCCAGCAGCACCGGCCAATTCAGGCGGATGAACACTGAAGCTTTCTTT. It specifies CASSTGQFRRMNTEAFF. The full variable domain, rest sourced from reference TRBV7-6 and TRBJ1-1, is GAGVSQSPRYKVTKRGQDVALRCDPISGHVSLYWYRQALGQGPEFLTYFNYEAQQDKSGLPNDRFSAERPEGSISTLTIQRTEQRDSAMYRCASSTGQFRRMNTEAFFGQGTRLTVV.

This rearrangement joins TRBV5-4 to TRBJ1-2; 9 bases align to TRBD1. In germline, CDR1 is SGHNT, CDR2 YYREEE (reference sequence). V shed 4 bases, J shed 4 bases, and the junction held 2 bases outside the gene matches. This CDR3 contains 13 residues. The chain's CDR3 is CASSGDRAYGYTF. The CDR3 DNA reads as TGTGCCAGCAGCGGGGACAGGGCCTATGGCTACACCTTC.

This sequence joins TRBV6-5 and TRBJ1-2, with 9 positions matching TRBD1. There are 15 residues in the CDR3. Germline V gene data show CDR1 as MNHEY and CDR2 as SVGAGI. Unmatched junction bases numbered 4, after V lost 2 bases and J lost 3 bases. CDR3 sequence (DNA): TGTGCCAGCAGTTACCGGGACAGGGTCGACTATGGCTACACCTTC. Its translation is CASSYRDRVDYGYTF.

The J gene is TRBJ1-3, the V gene TRBV29-1; D is undetermined. Trimming left V 6 bases short and J 2 bases short, with 8 bases between. Looked up from germline, CDR1 is SQVTM and CDR2 is ANQGSEA. This CDR3 has 12 amino acids. The chain's CDR3 is CSVRRTGNTIYF. DNA for the CDR3: TGCAGCGTACGCAGGACTGGAAACACCATATATTTT.

The chain couples TRBV30 to TRBJ1-2; no reliable D call. The CDR3 runs to 13 residues. Germline values: CDR1 GTSNPN, CDR2 SVGIG (reference sequence). The ends were cut back, 0 bases at V and 8 bases at J, with 13 bases in the middle. DNA of the CDR3: TGTGCCTGGAGTGTATTCGGAGAGGGCGGCTACACCTTC. Its protein product is CAWSVFGEGGYTF. Filled out from reference TRBV30 and TRBJ1-2, the complete variable domain reads SQTIHQWPATLVQPVGSPLSLECTVEGTSNPNLYWYRQAAGRGLQLLFYSVGIGQISSEVPQNLSASRPQDRQFILSSKKLLLSDSGFYLCAWSVFGEGGYTFGSGTRLTVV.